Below are 9 T cell receptor beta chains sequenced from a single sample in a study of T cell responses to AZD1222 COVID-19 vaccine (dated by TCRdb to about 2021). Explained via the paper, the time point label denotes: about 28 days (+/-7) after the second vaccine dose. The sample's treatment or condition label, in plain terms: meningococcal conjugate vaccine given as trial control. Receptors were amplified or captured by the immunoSEQ multiplex PCR assay. TCRdb retrieved this table from immuneACCESS and kept in-frame rearrangements only. Not all clones are present; in checked studies, unresolved V genes account for under half, and no reason is known for the remainder. This sample has 120,000 or so clones in its table, and roughly 90% of those were observed once. The top ten clones comprise 4% to 5% of the sample. Source: peripheral blood, taken 28 days after the second dose of the MenACWY control vaccine. The receptors shown here come from an adult who received the MenACWY meningococcal vaccine as a control.

The V call is TRBV19, the J call TRBJ2-2, with TRBD1 identical over 8 bases. CDR1 LNHDA and CDR2 SQIVND come from the germline V gene (reference sequence). Trimming took 10 bases from V and 0 from J; bases not matched to a gene: 7. This CDR3 has 15 residues. The chain's CDR3 is CATGQTGANTGELFF. As DNA, the CDR3 is TGTGCCACCGGACAGACAGGGGCGAACACCGGGGAGCTGTTTTTT. Supplemented by reference TRBV19 and TRBJ2-2, the full variable domain reads DGGITQSPKYLFRKEGQNVTLSCEQNLNHDAMYWYRQDPGQGLRLIYYSQIVNDFQKGDIAEGYSVSREKKESFPLTVTSAQKNPTAFYLCATGQTGANTGELFFGEGSRLTVL.

The chain links TRBV24-1 to TRBJ2-1, with TRBD1 matching over 8 bases. V dropped 0 bases and J dropped 7; count of bases not matched to a gene: 7. CDR3 length: 16 residues. CDR1 KGHDR and CDR2 SFDVKD come from the germline V gene. Here the CDR3 DNA reads TGTGCCACCAGTGATTTGTTGGCAGGGGGCCTTAATGAGCAGTTCTTC. It yields the protein CATSDLLAGGLNEQFF.

The rearrangement uses TRBV3-1 (or the pseudogene TRBV3-2) and TRBJ2-3; either TRBD1 or TRBD2 may fit D (5 bases each). CDR1 LGHDT and CDR2 YNNKEL come from the germline V gene (reference sequence). The V gene lost 4 bases and the J gene lost 5 bases, with 13 bases spanning the gap. This CDR3 has 14 amino acids. CDR3 nucleotides: TGTGCCAGCAGCCTCCGGGACCCTAGAGATACGCAGTATTTT. The encoded protein is CASSLRDPRDTQYF.

The chain is built from TRBV6-5 and TRBJ2-7, with D uncertain. Germline V gene data show CDR1 as MNHEY and CDR2 as SVGAGI. The length of the CDR3 is 13 residues. Trimming cost V 0 bases and J 2 bases, with 5 bases left between them. CDR3 region: CASSYSLAYEQYF. CDR3 bases: TGTGCCAGCAGTTACTCCCTTGCCTACGAGCAGTACTTC.

Notes on this clone: One end of the junction varies from germline; a read error may be responsible. The chain uses TRBV5-1 and TRBJ1-4; D ambiguous. Per germline, CDR1 SGHRS and CDR2 YFSETQ. This CDR3 is 14 amino acids long. This chain's CDR3 is CASSFYATDEKLFF. CDR3 in DNA: TGCGCCAGCAGCTTTTACGCAACTGATGAAAAACTGTTTTTT. Based on the CDR3 plus reference TRBV5-1 and TRBJ1-4, the full variable domain is KAGVTQTPRYLIKTRGQQVTLSCSPISGHRSVSWYQQTPGQGLQFLFEYFSETQRNKGNFPGRFSGRQFSNSRSEMNVSTLELGDSALYLCASSFYATDEKLFFGSGTQLSVL.

The chain couples TRBV6-4 to TRBJ2-3; D may match TRBD1 or TRBD2 (5 bases each). Per the germline V gene, CDR1 is MRHNA and CDR2 is SNTAGT. The CDR3 is 14 residues long. Trimming shortened V by 3 bases and J by 2 bases, and 9 bases separated the two germline ends. The CDR3 protein is CASSESGTTDTQYF. The CDR3 coding sequence is TGTGCCAGCAGTGAGTCAGGGACCACAGATACGCAGTATTTT.

This clone came up a few times. The genes are TRBV6-5 and TRBJ2-3, with no clear D. V gave up 6 bases and J gave up 0 bases, with 7 bases separating them. CDR3 length: 13 amino acids. Germline V gene lookup returns CDR1 MNHEY and CDR2 SVGAGI. The CDR3 bases are TGTGCCAGCAGCCTGAGCAGCACAGATACGCAGTATTTT. Protein product: CASSLSSTDTQYF.

The chain recombines TRBV30 with TRBJ1-2; 8 bases fit TRBD1. There are 15 residues in the CDR3. Germline CDR1 GTSNPN, CDR2 SVGIG (reference sequence). V shed 0 bases and J 4 bases; nucleotides not matched to a gene: 7. The CDR3 bases are TGTGCCTGGAGTGTCCGTTCAGGGGGCCGCTATGGCTACACCTTC. It translates to CAWSVRSGGRYGYTF.

This clone was recorded only once. CDR3 coding DNA: TGTGCCAGCAGGAGAACCGGGGAGCTGTTTTTT. This codes for CASRRTGELFF. This chain links TRBV2 with TRBJ2-2; D is uncertain. V was trimmed by 6 bases and J by 5 bases, leaving 4 bases between them. The CDR3 length is 11 residues. Germline V gene data show CDR1 as SNHLY and CDR2 as FYNNEI.